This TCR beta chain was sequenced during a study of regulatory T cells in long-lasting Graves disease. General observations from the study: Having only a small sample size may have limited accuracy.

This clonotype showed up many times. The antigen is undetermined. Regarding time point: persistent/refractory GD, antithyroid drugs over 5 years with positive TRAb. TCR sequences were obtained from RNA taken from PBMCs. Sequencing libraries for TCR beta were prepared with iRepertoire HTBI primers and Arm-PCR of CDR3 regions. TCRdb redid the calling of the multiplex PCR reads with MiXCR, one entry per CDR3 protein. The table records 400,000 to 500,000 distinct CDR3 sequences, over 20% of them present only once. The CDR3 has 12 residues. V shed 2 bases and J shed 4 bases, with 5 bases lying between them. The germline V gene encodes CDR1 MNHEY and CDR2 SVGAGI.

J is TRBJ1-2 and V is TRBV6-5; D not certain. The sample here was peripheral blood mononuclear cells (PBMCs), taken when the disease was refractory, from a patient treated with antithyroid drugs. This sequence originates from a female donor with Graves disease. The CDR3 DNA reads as TGTGCCAGCAGTTACAACCTCTATGGCTACACCTTC. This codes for CASSYNLYGYTF.